This TCR beta chain originates from a study of T cells in Graves' hyperthyroidism and ophthalmopathy. Study-wide findings and caveats: The model predicted ophthalmopathy a median around 6.5 months before onset. By a 13 V-J model, ophthalmopathy was set apart from stable hyperthyroidism.

This clonotype was recorded many times. As yet, its antigen is unknown. The TCR beta CDR3 regions underwent amplification using RNA transcripts as the source. TCR CDR3 regions were first amplified by RT-PCR with HTBI primers. TCRdb reanalysed the multiplex PCR reads using MiXCR and keeps one entry per CDR3 protein. The table includes some 420,000 distinct CDR3 sequences, roughly 13% detected once. V lost 4 bases and J 3 bases, leaving 13 bases between the germline ends. Per the germline V gene, CDR1 is SNHLY and CDR2 is FYNNEI. The CDR3 contains 14 residues. Newly diagnosed patients aged 18 to 65 had hyperthyroidism of under 2 months' duration. A patient was excluded if there was uncontrolled infection, other autoimmune disease, pregnancy or lactation.

The chain employs TRBV2 and TRBJ2-7; D call uncertain. The sample consisted of blood. The TCR was taken from a woman aged 18-29 years with Graves' hyperthyroidism. The CDR3 loop reads CASSVGGLGYEQYF. The CDR3 DNA reads as TGTGCCAGCAGTGTGGGCGGTCTCGGCTACGAGCAGTACTTC.